A single sample is the source of the 23 T cell receptor beta chains below, sequenced in a study of long-term antiretroviral therapy in people with HIV. The authors ran the immunoSEQ assay, v3.0, at survey level. The table came from immunoSEQ multiplex PCR; TCRdb's copy has only in-frame clones and leaves some out. Here the sample spans about 22,000 clones, around three quarters being singletons. The sample here was unsorted PBMCs, taken 1.2 years after starting antiretroviral therapy. Receptors originate from a woman between 35 and 50 years old with HIV.

This clone was picked up a small number of times. The V and J genes are TRBV5-4 and TRBJ1-3; TRBD1 matches at 7 bases. Trimming at V came to 3 bases and at J to 2 bases, leaving 5 bases not matched to a gene. Germline values: CDR1 SGHNT, CDR2 YYREEE (reference sequence). The CDR3 consists of 15 residues. The CDR3: CASSSGQVTGNTIYF. The DNA of the CDR3 is TGTGCCAGCAGCTCTGGACAGGTGACTGGAAACACCATATATTTT. The full variable domain, rest sourced from reference TRBV5-4 and TRBJ1-3, is ETGVTQSPTHLIKTRGQQVTLRCSSQSGHNTVSWYQQALGQGPQFIFQYYREEENGRGNFPPRFSGLQFPNYSSELNVNALELDDSALYLCASSSGQVTGNTIYFGEGSWLTVV.

The chain recombines TRBV10-3 with TRBJ1-1, with 7 bases identical to TRBD1. This CDR3 comprises 14 residues. Germline lookup yields CDR1 ENHRY and CDR2 SYGVKD. V was clipped by 11 bases and J by 1 base; unmatched bases: 10. The CDR3, as DNA: TGTGCCGCGACAAAAGGGACAGCGAACACTGAAGCTTTCTTT. It yields the protein CAATKGTANTEAFF.

The chain is built from TRBV7-9 and TRBJ2-6; D gene uncertain. Trimming removed 2 bases from V and 0 bases from J, with 11 bases in between. CDR3 size: 17 residues. Looked up from germline, CDR1 is SEHNR and CDR2 is FQNEAQ (reference sequence). CDR3 in DNA: TGTGCCAGCAGCTTAATACTCTCCCTCTCTGGGGCCAACGTCCTGACTTTC. Residues: CASSLILSLSGANVLTF.

The chain couples TRBV4-1 to TRBJ2-2; D unresolved. The ends were cut back, 4 bases at V and 1 base at J, with 7 bases in the middle. The CDR3 loop spans 14 amino acids. CDR1 and CDR2 from the germline V gene are MGHRA and YSYEKL. Here the CDR3 reads CASSLGLNTGELFF. In nucleotides, the CDR3 is TGCGCCAGCAGCCTCGGATTGAACACCGGGGAGCTGTTTTTT.

This chain links TRBV2 with TRBJ2-3; TRBD2 aligns across 10 bases. The CDR3 contains 16 residues. The V gene end was trimmed by 4 bases and the J gene end by 3 bases; junction bases not matched to a gene: 7. Germline loops: CDR1 SNHLY, CDR2 FYNNEI. The CDR3 nucleotides read TGTGCCAGCAGTGTGAGCGGGGGGGCGGGTACAGATACGCAGTATTTT. Protein product: CASSVSGGAGTDTQYF.

The chain links TRBV9 to TRBJ2-1; D uncertain. The CDR3 totals 15 residues. Germline V gene lookup returns CDR1 SGDLS and CDR2 YYNGEE. Deletions cut 0 bases from V and 0 bases from J, with 7 bases between. Here the CDR3 reads CASSVEGISYNEQFF. The CDR3 nucleotides read TGTGCCAGCAGCGTAGAGGGCATCTCCTACAATGAGCAGTTCTTC.

The chain recombines TRBV7-9 with TRBJ1-1; D gene unclear. Trimming shortened V by 1 base and J by 1 base, and 7 bases separated the two germline ends. Germline V gene lookup returns CDR1 SEHNR and CDR2 FQNEAQ (reference sequence). The CDR3 is 14 residues long. As DNA, the CDR3 is TGTGCCAGCAGCTTAGGGTGGGAGAACACTGAAGCTTTCTTT. This sequence encodes CASSLGWENTEAFF.

V is TRBV6-1 and J is TRBJ2-1; 8 bases line up with TRBD1. Germline V gives CDR1 MNHNS, CDR2 SASEGT. CDR3 length equals 16 residues. V shed 4 bases and J 10 bases; nucleotides not matched to a gene: 15. The CDR3 DNA follows: TGTGCCAGCAGTGCCGTTTACGGGACAGGCGTCGGGGAGCAGTTCTTC. Its translation: CASSAVYGTGVGEQFF.

This clone was counted only a few times. CDR3 nucleotide sequence: TGTGCCATCAGTGAGTCAGGAGGACTAGCGACCTACGAGCAGTACTTC. Amino acids: CAISESGGLATYEQYF. The genes are TRBV10-3 and TRBJ2-7, with 9 positions matching TRBD2. Looked up from germline, CDR1 is ENHRY and CDR2 is SYGVKD. There are 16 residues in the CDR3. V trimming: 0 bases; J trimming: 2 bases; junction bases outside the gene matches: 5.

This CDR3 reads CASSYGTDQETQYF. Written as DNA, the CDR3 is TGTGCCAGCAGTTACGGGACCGACCAAGAGACCCAGTACTTC. The chain links TRBV6-6 to TRBJ2-5; possibly TRBD1 or TRBD2 for D (5 bases each). Trimming took off 2 bases at V and 0 bases at J, with 7 bases between the two ends. CDR1 is MNHNY, CDR2 SVGAGI, per germline (reference sequence). The CDR3 is 14 amino acids.

The chain couples TRBV7-2 to TRBJ2-7; TRBD2 matches 11 bases. The CDR3 loop spans 14 amino acids. Trimming took 6 bases from V and 6 from J; bases not matched to a gene: 7. The V gene's germline CDR1 is SGHTA and CDR2 FQGNSA. As DNA, the CDR3 is TGTGCCAGCAGACAGACTAGCGGGGAGGGCGAGCAGTACTTC. It specifies CASRQTSGEGEQYF.

In its sample, this clone was seen a few times. The chain uses TRBV2 and TRBJ1-2, with D unresolved. Trimming left V 6 bases short and J 6 bases short, with 11 bases between. From germline, CDR1 is SNHLY and CDR2 FYNNEI. The length of the CDR3 is 12 residues. The CDR3 loop is CASRTLTDGYTF. CDR3 coding DNA: TGTGCCAGCAGGACACTAACAGATGGCTACACCTTC.

V usage is TRBV19 and J usage is TRBJ1-5; the D is unclear. This CDR3 has 15 amino acids. Trimming cost V 2 bases and J 6 bases, with 14 bases left between them. The germline V gene has CDR1 LNHDA and CDR2 SQIVND (reference sequence). Here the CDR3 reads CASSISRDPGQPQHF. The CDR3 nucleotides read TGTGCCAGTAGTATAAGTAGGGATCCCGGTCAGCCCCAGCATTTT. The complete variable domain, with remaining parts taken from reference TRBV19 and TRBJ1-5, reads DGGITQSPKYLFRKEGQNVTLSCEQNLNHDAMYWYRQDPGQGLRLIYYSQIVNDFQKGDIAEGYSVSREKKESFPLTVTSAQKNPTAFYLCASSISRDPGQPQHFGDGTRLSIL.

The CDR3: CASSLRGTVNGYTF. DNA of the CDR3: TGTGCCAGCAGCTTAAGGGGAACCGTTAACGGCTACACCTTC. The chain couples TRBV7-8 to TRBJ1-2, with a weak D call TRBD1 (5 bases). Trimming stripped 2 bases from V and 8 bases from J, with 15 bases between. CDR1 SGHVS and CDR2 FQNEAQ come from the germline V gene. The CDR3 totals 14 residues.

The J gene is TRBJ2-7, the V gene TRBV9, with 10 positions matching TRBD2. The V and J ends lost 4 bases and 0 bases, in that order; junction bases with no gene match: 7. The CDR3 length is 16 residues. CDR1 and CDR2 from the germline V gene are SGDLS and YYNGEE. The CDR3 region has the DNA TGTGCCAGCAGCCCGTGGACTAGCGGTAGCTCCTACGAGCAGTACTTC. Its translation is CASSPWTSGSSYEQYF.

The V gene is TRBV6-6, the J gene TRBJ2-1; D uncertain. This CDR3 contains 11 residues. V lost 5 bases and J 6 bases, leaving 5 bases between the germline ends. Germline values: CDR1 MNHNY, CDR2 SVGAGI (reference sequence). The chain's CDR3 is CASSTSNEQFF. DNA for the CDR3: TGTGCCAGCAGTACCTCCAATGAGCAGTTCTTC.

This clone was recorded only once. The rearrangement joins TRBV5-4 to TRBJ2-5; 10 positions match TRBD1. This CDR3 spans 15 amino acids. Looked up from germline, CDR1 is SGHNT and CDR2 is YYREEE (reference sequence). V shed 5 bases and J 2 bases; nucleotides not matched to a gene: 6. CDR3 DNA sequence: TGTGCCAGCAGGTGGGACAGGGGCCTTCAAGAGACCCAGTACTTC. This gives the protein CASRWDRGLQETQYF.

The chain is built from TRBV29-1 and TRBJ2-5; D is unclear. This CDR3 region has 12 residues. CDR1 and CDR2 (germline): SQVTM, ANQGSEA. V was trimmed by 4 bases and J by 2 bases, leaving 8 bases between them. CDR3 in amino acids: CSVAVGQETQYF. DNA for the CDR3: TGCAGCGTTGCGGTGGGGCAAGAGACCCAGTACTTC.

The chain couples TRBV7-6 to TRBJ1-3, with a possible D match to TRBD1 (5 bases). The V and J ends lost 1 base and 4 bases respectively, with 11 bases between them. In germline, CDR1 is SGHVS, CDR2 FNYEAQ. The CDR3 runs to 15 residues. This CDR3 reads CASSLGDGTGNTIYF. Here the CDR3 DNA reads TGTGCCAGCAGCTTAGGGGACGGGACGGGAAACACCATATATTTT.

This clone was picked up one time. The CDR3 DNA follows: TGTGCCAGCAGCTTGGGCGACCACAGGACGGAGACCCAGTACTTC. The encoded protein is CASSLGDHRTETQYF. The chain employs TRBV11-2 and TRBJ2-5, with a weak D call TRBD1 (5 bases). Germline V gene sequence: CDR1 SGHAT, CDR2 FQNNGV. Trimming shortened V by 3 bases and J by 5 bases, and 16 bases separated the two germline ends. The CDR3 loop spans 15 amino acids.

V is TRBV7-9 and J is TRBJ2-7; D is unclear. CDR3 length equals 14 residues. The V gene lost 6 bases and the J gene lost 4 bases, with 16 bases spanning the gap. Germline V lookup: CDR1 SEHNR, CDR2 FQNEAQ (reference sequence). Written as DNA, the CDR3 is TGTGCCAGCAGTTTTGATAGACTGGTTTACGAGCAGTACTTC. Its protein is CASSFDRLVYEQYF.

The chain links TRBV18 to TRBJ2-5; TRBD1 matches at 7 bases. Germline CDR1 is KGHSH and CDR2 is LQKENI. The ends lost 1 base at V and 2 bases at J; junction bases unmatched: 13. The CDR3 consists of 18 residues. This CDR3 is CASSPRMKGQWDQETQYF. For the CDR3, the DNA is TGTGCCAGCTCACCACGGATGAAGGGACAGTGGGATCAAGAGACCCAGTACTTC.

The rearrangement joins TRBV5-4 to TRBJ1-2; 10 positions match TRBD1. The CDR3 runs 15 residues. Trimming cost V 4 bases and J 2 bases; bases outside gene matches: 5. Per the germline V gene, CDR1 is SGHNT and CDR2 is YYREEE (reference sequence). The CDR3 sequence is CASSLMTGGNYGYTF. CDR3 DNA sequence: TGTGCCAGCAGCCTGATGACAGGGGGCAACTATGGCTACACCTTC.